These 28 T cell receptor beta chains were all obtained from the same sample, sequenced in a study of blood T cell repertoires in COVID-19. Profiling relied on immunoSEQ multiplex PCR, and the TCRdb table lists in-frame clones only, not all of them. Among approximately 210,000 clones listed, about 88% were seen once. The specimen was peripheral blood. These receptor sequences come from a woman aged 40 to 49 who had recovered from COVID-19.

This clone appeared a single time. The CDR3 protein is CASSGLGLSGNEQFF. The CDR3, as DNA: TGTGCCAGCAGTGGTCTAGGTCTCTCCGGGAATGAGCAGTTCTTC. The chain employs TRBV28 and TRBJ2-1; no definite D call. The CDR3 length is 15 residues. Trimming removed 5 bases at V and 7 bases at J, with 18 bases between. Germline V gene lookup returns CDR1 MDHEN and CDR2 SYDVKM.

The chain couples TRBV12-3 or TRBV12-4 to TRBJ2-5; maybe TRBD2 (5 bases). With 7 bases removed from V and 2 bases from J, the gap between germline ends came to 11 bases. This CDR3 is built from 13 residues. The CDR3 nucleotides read TGTGCCAGCACCGGATTAGCGCAAGAGACCCAGTACTTC. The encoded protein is CASTGLAQETQYF.

CDR3 DNA: TGTGCCAGCAGTTCACACCGGGGATCCCAGGGGCAGCCCCAGCATTTT. Its protein product is CASSSHRGSQGQPQHF. The chain combines TRBV5-8 with TRBJ1-5, with D possibly TRBD1 on 6 matching bases. Germline CDR1 and CDR2: SGHTS and YDEGEE. V was trimmed by 5 bases and J by 7 bases, leaving 22 bases between them. This CDR3 has 16 amino acids.

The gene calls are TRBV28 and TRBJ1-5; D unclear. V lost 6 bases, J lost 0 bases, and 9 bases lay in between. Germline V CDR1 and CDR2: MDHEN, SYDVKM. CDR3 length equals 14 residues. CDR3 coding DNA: TGTGCCAGCAGCCCTTCTCTTAGCAATCAGCCCCAGCATTTT. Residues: CASSPSLSNQPQHF.

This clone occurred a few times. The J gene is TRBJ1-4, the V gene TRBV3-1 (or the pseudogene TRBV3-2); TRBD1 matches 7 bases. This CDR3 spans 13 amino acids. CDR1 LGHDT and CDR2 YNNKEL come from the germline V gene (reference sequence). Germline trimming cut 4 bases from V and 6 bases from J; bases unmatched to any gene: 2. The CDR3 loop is CASSRRGDEKLFF. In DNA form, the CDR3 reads TGTGCCAGCAGCCGCAGGGGGGATGAAAAACTGTTTTTT.

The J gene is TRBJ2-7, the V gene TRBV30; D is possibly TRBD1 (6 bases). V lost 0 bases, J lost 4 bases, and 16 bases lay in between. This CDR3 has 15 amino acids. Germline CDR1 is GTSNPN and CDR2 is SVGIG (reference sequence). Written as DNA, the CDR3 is TGTGCCTGGAGTGTCGGACGGGGACACCAATACGAGCAGTACTTC. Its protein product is CAWSVGRGHQYEQYF. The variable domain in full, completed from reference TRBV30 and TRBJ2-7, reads SQTIHQWPATLVQPVGSPLSLECTVEGTSNPNLYWYRQAAGRGLQLLFYSVGIGQISSEVPQNLSASRPQDRQFILSSKKLLLSDSGFYLCAWSVGRGHQYEQYFGPGTRLTVT.

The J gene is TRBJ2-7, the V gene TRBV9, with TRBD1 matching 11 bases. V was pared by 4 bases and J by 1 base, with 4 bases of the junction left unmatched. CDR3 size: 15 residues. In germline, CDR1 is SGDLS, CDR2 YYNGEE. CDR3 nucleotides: TGTGCCAGCAGCACCGGGACAGGGGGGTCCTACGAGCAGTACTTC. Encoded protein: CASSTGTGGSYEQYF.

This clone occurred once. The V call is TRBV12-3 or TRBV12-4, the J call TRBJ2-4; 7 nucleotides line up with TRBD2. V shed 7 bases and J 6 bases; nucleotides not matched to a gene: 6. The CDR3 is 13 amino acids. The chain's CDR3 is CASTQSGGNIQYF. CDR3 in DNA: TGTGCCAGCACCCAATCGGGGGGAAACATTCAGTACTTC.

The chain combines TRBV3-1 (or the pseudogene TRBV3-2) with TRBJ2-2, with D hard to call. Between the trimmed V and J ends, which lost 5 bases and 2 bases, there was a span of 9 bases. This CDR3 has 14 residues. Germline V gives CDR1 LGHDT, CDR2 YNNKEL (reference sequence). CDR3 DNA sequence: TGTGCCAGCAGCGTCCCAGGAAACACCGGGGAGCTGTTTTTT. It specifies CASSVPGNTGELFF.

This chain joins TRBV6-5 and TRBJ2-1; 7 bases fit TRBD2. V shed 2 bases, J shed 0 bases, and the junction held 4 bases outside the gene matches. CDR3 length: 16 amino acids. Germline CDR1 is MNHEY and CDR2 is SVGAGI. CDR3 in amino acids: CASSYGGTNSYNEQFF. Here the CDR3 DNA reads TGTGCCAGCAGTTACGGGGGGACTAACTCCTACAATGAGCAGTTCTTC.

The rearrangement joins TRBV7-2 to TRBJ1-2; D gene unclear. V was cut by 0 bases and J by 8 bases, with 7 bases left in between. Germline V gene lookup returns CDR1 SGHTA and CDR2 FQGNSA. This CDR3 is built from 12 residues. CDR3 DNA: TGTGCCAGCAGCTTAGCGCGGGAAGGCTACACCTTC. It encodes CASSLAREGYTF.

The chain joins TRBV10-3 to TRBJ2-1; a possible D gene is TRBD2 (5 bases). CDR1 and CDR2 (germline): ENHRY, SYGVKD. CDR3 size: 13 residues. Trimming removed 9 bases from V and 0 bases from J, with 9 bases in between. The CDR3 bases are TGTGCCATTTCTAGCAGCTCCTACAATGAGCAGTTCTTC. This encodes CAISSSSYNEQFF.

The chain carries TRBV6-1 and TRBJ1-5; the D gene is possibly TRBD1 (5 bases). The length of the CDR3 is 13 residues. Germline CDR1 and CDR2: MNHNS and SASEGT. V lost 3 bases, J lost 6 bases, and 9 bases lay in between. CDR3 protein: CASSEAGLQPQHF. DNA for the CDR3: TGTGCCAGCAGTGAGGCAGGGCTTCAGCCCCAGCATTTT.

The CDR3 loop is CASSTVHGNTIYF. The CDR3 region has the DNA TGTGCCAGTAGTACTGTACATGGAAACACCATATATTTT. The chain employs TRBV19 and TRBJ1-3; the D is unclear. CDR3 length: 13 amino acids. Germline V gene sequence: CDR1 LNHDA, CDR2 SQIVND (reference sequence). Trimming took 4 bases from V and 3 from J, leaving 7 bases between them.

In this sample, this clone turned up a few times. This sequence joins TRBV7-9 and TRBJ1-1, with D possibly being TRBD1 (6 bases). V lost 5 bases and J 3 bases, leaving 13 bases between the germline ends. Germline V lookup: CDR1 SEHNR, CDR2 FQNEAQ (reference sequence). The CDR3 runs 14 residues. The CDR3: CASSPPGGHTEAFF. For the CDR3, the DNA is TGTGCCAGCAGCCCCCCCGGGGGGCACACTGAAGCTTTCTTT.

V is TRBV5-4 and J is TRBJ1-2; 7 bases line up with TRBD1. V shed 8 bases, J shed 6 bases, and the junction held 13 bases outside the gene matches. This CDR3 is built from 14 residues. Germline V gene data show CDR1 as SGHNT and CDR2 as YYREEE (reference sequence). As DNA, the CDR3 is TGTGCCAGTAAATTCTCGGGACAGATAAATGGCTACACCTTC. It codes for CASKFSGQINGYTF.

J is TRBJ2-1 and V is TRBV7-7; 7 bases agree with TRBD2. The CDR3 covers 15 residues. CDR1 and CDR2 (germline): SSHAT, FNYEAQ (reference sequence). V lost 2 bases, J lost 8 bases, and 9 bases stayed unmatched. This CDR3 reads CASSLRSSGDHEQFF. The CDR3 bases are TGTGCCAGCAGCTTAAGGTCTAGCGGCGACCATGAGCAGTTCTTC.

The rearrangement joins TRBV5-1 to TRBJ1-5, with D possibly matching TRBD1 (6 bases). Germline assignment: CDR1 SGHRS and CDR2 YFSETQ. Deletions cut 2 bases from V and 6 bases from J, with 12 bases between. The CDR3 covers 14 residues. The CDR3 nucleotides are TGCGCCAGCAGCTTCACAGGGTTGGGTCAGCCCCAGCATTTT. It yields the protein CASSFTGLGQPQHF.

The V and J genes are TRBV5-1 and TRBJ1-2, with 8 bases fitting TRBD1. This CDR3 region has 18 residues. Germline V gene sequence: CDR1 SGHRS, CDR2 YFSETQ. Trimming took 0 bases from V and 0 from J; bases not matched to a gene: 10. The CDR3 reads CASSLESYRGYANYGYTF. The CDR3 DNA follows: TGCGCCAGCAGCTTGGAGAGTTACAGGGGGTACGCTAACTATGGCTACACCTTC.

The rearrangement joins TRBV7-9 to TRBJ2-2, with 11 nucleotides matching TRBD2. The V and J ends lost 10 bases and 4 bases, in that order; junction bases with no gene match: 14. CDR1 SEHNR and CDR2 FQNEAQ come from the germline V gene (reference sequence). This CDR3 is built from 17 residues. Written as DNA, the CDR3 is TGTGCCACCCGATTCTTCACTAGCGGGAGTGTCACCGGGGAGCTGTTTTTT. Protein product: CATRFFTSGSVTGELFF.

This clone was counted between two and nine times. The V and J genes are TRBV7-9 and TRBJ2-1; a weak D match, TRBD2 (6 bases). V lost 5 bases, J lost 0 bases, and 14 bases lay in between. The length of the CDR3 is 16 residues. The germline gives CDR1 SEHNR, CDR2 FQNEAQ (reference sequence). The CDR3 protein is CASSPPPSDSYNEQFF. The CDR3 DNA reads TGTGCCAGCAGCCCCCCCCCTAGCGACTCCTACAATGAGCAGTTCTTC.

For the CDR3, the DNA is TGTGCCAGCAGCCAAGACTTGACTAGCGCTAGGACAGATACGCAGTATTTT. It is translated as CASSQDLTSARTDTQYF. The chain couples TRBV4-2 to TRBJ2-3; 8 bases are shared with TRBD2. J gave up 3 bases and V 0 bases, and 8 bases lay outside the gene matches. This CDR3 contains 17 residues. Germline V gene sequence: CDR1 LGHNA, CDR2 YNFKEQ.

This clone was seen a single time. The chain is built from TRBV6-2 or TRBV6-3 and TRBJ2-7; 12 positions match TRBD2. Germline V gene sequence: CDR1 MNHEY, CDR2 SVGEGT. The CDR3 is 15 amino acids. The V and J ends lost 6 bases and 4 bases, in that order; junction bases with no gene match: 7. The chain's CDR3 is CASSGLAGFQYEQYF. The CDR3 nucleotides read TGTGCCAGCAGCGGACTAGCGGGATTCCAATACGAGCAGTACTTC.

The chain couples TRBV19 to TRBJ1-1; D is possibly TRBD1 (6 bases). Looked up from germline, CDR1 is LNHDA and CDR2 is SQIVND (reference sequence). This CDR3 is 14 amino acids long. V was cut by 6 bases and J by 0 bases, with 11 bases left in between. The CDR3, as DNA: TGTGCCAGTAGACCCGGGACATTGAACACTGAAGCTTTCTTT. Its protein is CASRPGTLNTEAFF.

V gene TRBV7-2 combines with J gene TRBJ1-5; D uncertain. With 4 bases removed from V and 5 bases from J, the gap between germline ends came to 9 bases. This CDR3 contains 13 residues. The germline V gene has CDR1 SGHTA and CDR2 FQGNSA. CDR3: CASSSTSYQPQHF. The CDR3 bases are TGTGCCAGCAGCTCGACAAGTTATCAGCCCCAGCATTTT. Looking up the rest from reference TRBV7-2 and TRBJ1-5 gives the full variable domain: GAGVSQSPSNKVTEKGKDVELRCDPISGHTALYWYRQSLGQGLEFLIYFQGNSAPDKSGLPSDRFSAERTGGSVSTLTIQRTQQEDSAVYLCASSSTSYQPQHFGDGTRLSIL.

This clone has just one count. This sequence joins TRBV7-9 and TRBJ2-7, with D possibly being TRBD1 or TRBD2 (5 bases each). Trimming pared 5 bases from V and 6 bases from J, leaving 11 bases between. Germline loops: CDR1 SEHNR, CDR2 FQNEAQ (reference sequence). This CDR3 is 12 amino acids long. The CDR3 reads CASSRGDREQYF. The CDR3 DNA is TGTGCCAGCAGCAGGGGAGATCGCGAGCAGTACTTC.

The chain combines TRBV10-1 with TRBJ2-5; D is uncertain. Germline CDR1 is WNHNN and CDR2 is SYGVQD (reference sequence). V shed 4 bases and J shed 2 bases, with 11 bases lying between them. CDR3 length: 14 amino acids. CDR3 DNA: TGCGCCAGCAGTGGGTGGCAGGTTCAAGAGACCCAGTACTTC. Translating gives CASSGWQVQETQYF.

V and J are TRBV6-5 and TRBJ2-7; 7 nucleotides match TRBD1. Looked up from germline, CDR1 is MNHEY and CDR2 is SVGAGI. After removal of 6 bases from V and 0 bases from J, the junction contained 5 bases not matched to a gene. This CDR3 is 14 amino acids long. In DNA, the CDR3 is TGTGCCAGCAGCCACAGGGGTACCTCCTACGAGCAGTACTTC. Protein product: CASSHRGTSYEQYF.